This TCR beta chain was sequenced in a study of shared clonotypes between healthy human individuals (dated by TCRdb to the early 2020s). For context, the study as a whole: Three men and two women, aged 18 to 49 years, made up the cohort. For each donor, CD4 naive and CD4 memory were each given three plates, CD8 naive was given two plates, and CD8 memory was given one plate. Blood TCR repertoires of a handful of healthy adults were deeply sequenced to estimate repertoire size and the extent of clonotype sharing between individuals. To increase sequencing depth and limit assay-specific biases, TCR repertoire library preparation and sequencing were carried out by different laboratories using diverse techniques. Between about 0.8 and 9 billion PBMCs per donor were obtained by leukapheresis.

The sample holds one count of this clone. What this receptor recognizes is not known. No base quality information exists; no much larger clone differs at one position. According to the germline V gene, CDR1 reads MDHEN and CDR2 reads SYDVKM. V and J are truncated by 3 bases and 4 bases respectively, leaving an intervening sequence of 21 bases. The cysteine opens and the phenylalanine closes a CDR3 of 17 amino acids. Only the CDR3 region is kept as DNA, spanning 51 bases read in frame from base 1. Using the deep immunoSEQ assay, TCR CDR3 regions were amplified from genomic DNA by multiplex PCR. Extracted genomic DNA from each cell subset was spread evenly across all wells of several immunoSEQ 96-well plates, with each plate serving as a replicate. For sorted subsets, each replicate PCR was loaded with around 220 ng genomic DNA, equivalent to 25,000 to 35,000 T cell genomes. Purified libraries were measured with a Qubit 3.0 fluorometer, size-checked on a Bioanalyzer 2100, and measured again with the KAPA Library Quantification kit. Each immunoSEQ 96-well plate was sequenced on its own single-read 150-cycle Illumina NextSeq 550 flow cell. Per the authors' processing: Because only junctional sequences without quality scores were contained in the immunoSEQ output, filtering matching that applied to full-length reads could not be performed. To assign V/J genes and CDR3, sequences were annotated against IMGT germline references using PyIR, a Python wrapper for IgBLAST v1.9. Reads with weak V/J assignments (E-value above 1e-6), missing CDR3, stop codons, out-of-frame junctions, or ambiguous translated residues were removed. V3J clonotypes were defined by identical inferred V gene, J gene, and CDR3 amino acid sequence. Percentage overlap between repertoires was computed as shared unique clonotypes divided by the size of the smaller repertoire. Repertoire richness was assessed with RTK rarefaction, the Chao1 estimator, and Recon v2.1 estimates of unobserved clonotypes. OLGA was used to compute generation probabilities for all TCRbeta clonotypes that the gDNA method yielded from a few donors. TCRdb provides this immuneACCESS table in a form limited to in-frame rearrangements. Some clones are lacking; in checked studies, under half of them reflect an unresolved V gene, and why the rest are absent is not known. V and J calls plus clone size are reproduced from that table; the DNA served to infer D and trimming. This sample has around 2.3 million clones in its table, and approximately 96% of those were observed once. The biggest ten clones account for approximately 0.13% of the sample.

Healthy HIV-negative adults with no recently reported acute infections or vaccinations were included as donors. Every donor was a Caucasian adult residing in Nashville, Tennessee, USA. CD4+ T cells were enriched by magnetic negative selection, after which naive cells were positively selected on CD45RA and the negative fraction was taken as the memory subset. Blood was obtained by leukapheresis, after which PBMCs were separated by Ficoll-Histopaque density gradient centrifugation and cryopreserved in liquid nitrogen vapor phase. Purity and quantity of every magnetically sorted T cell population were checked by analytical flow cytometry. Genomic DNA was isolated from each sorted fraction and quantified by UV absorbance on a Nanodrop 2000c. Study-level results and caveats: Across a handful of donors, about 4.5% of naive CD4, roughly 3.5% of naive CD8, about 2% of memory CD4, and over 0.35% of memory CD8 clonotypes were shared. Sampling was limited to blood, and TCR repertoires in tissue likely differ from TCR repertoires in blood. The small number of donors limited the genetic and exposure-history diversity represented. Compared with non-shared clonotypes, the clonotypes found in all four sorted-subset donors had higher generation probabilities. Pairwise subsampling indicated that sequencing depth was expected to affect the degree of clonotype sharing among donors. Naive subsets generally had larger estimated clonotype richness than memory subsets did. Rarefaction of sorted-subset datasets indicated incomplete sequencing despite the large sequencing depth.

The chain was built from TRBV28 and TRBJ2-5, with no reliable assignment of the D segment. This TCR was recovered from a man between 18 and 29 years old in good health. The sample taken for sequencing was naive CD4+ T cells sorted from blood. This sample's cell subset or site label indicates: CD45RA+ positively selected. Read as DNA, the sequence is TGTGCCAGCAGTTTCTCCTCAACGAGTAGGCCAAGAGAGACCCAGTACTTC. It is translated as CASSFSSTSRPRETQYF. The variable domain in full, with residues beyond the CDR3 obtained from the reference TRBV28 and TRBJ2-5 genes, is DVKVTQSSRYLVKRTGEKVFLECVQDMDHENMFWYRQDPGLGLRLIYFSYDVKMKEKGDIPEGYSVSREKKERFSLILESASTNQTSMYLCASSFSSTSRPRETQYFGPGTRLLVL.